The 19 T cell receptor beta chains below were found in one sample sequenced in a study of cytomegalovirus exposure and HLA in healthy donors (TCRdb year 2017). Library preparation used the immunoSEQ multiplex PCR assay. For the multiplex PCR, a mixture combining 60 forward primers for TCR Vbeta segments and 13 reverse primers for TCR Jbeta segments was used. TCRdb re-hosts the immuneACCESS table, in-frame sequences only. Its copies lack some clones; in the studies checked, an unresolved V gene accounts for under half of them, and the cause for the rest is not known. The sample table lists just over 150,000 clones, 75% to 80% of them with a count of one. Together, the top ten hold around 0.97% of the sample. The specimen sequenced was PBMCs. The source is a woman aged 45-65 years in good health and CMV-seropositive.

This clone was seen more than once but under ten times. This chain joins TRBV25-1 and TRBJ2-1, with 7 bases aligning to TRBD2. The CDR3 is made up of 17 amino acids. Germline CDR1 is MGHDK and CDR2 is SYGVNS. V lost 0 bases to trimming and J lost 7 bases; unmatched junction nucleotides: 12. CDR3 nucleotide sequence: TGTGCCAGCAGTGAATATCTTTCCCGGGTAGCGGGTAATGAGCAGTTCTTC. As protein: CASSEYLSRVAGNEQFF.

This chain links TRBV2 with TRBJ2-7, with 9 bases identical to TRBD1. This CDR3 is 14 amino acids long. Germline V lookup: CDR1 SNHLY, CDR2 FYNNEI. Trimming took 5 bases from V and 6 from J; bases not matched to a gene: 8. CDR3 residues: CASSSLDRGVEQYF. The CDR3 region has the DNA TGTGCCAGCAGTTCACTTGACAGGGGGGTCGAGCAGTACTTC.

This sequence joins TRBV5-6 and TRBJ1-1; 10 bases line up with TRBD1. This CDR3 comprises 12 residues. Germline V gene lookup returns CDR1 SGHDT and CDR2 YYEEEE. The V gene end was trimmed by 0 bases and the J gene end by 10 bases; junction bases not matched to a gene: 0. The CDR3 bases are TGTGCCAGCAGCTTGGGGACAGGGGGAGCTTTCTTT. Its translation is CASSLGTGGAFF.

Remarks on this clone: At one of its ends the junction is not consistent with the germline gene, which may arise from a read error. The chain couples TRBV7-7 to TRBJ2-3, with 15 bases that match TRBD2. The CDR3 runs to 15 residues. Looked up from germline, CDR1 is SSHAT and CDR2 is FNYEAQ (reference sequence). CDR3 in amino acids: CASSLGTSGGDTQYF. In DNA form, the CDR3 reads TGTGCTAGCAGCTTAGGGACTAGCGGGGGGGATACGCAGTATTTT.

The CDR3 loop reads CASSLRGSPPQHF. The CDR3 DNA reads TGTGCCAGCAGCTTGCGAGGGTCTCCGCCCCAGCATTTT. This chain links TRBV5-4 with TRBJ1-5; D is unresolved. The CDR3 has 13 residues. The ends were cut back, 1 base at V and 9 bases at J, with 11 bases in the middle. CDR1 SGHNT and CDR2 YYREEE come from the germline V gene (reference sequence).

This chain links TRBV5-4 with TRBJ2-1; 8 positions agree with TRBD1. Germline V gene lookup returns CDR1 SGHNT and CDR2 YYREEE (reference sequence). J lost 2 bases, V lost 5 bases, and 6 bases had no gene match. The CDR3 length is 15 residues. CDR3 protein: CASRVGTGPYNEQFF. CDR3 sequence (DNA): TGTGCCAGCAGAGTTGGGACAGGACCCTACAATGAGCAGTTCTTC.

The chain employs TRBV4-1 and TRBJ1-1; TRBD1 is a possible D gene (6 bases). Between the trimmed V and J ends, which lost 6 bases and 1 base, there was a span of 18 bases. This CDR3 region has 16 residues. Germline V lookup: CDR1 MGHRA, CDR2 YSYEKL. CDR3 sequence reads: CASRKGVDRQNTEAFF. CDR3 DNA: TGCGCCAGCAGAAAAGGAGTGGACAGACAGAACACTGAAGCTTTCTTT.

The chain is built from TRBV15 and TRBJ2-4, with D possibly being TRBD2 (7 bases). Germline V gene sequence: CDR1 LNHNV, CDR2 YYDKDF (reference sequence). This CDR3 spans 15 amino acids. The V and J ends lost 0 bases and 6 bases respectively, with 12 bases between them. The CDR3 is CATSREDAGANIQYF. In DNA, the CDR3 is TGTGCCACCAGCAGAGAAGACGCGGGGGCAAACATTCAGTACTTC.

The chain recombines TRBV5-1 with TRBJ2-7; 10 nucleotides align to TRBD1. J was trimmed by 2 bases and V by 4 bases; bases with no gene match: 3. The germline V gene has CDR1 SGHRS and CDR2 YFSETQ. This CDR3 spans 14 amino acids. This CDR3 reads CASSEGQGAYEQYF. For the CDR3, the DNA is TGCGCCAGCAGCGAAGGACAGGGGGCCTACGAGCAGTACTTC.

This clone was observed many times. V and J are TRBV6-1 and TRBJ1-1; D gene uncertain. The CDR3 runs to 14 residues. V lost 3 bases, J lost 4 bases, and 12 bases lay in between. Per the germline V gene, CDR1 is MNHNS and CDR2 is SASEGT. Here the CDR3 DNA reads TGTGCCAGCAGTGAGGGCCTTGTAGGCACTGAAGCTTTCTTT. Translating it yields CASSEGLVGTEAFF.

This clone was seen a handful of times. CDR3 residues: CASSQARGYGYTF. CDR3 DNA: TGTGCCAGCAGCCAAGCGAGGGGGTATGGCTACACCTTC. The gene calls are TRBV14 and TRBJ1-2; D is possibly TRBD1 (6 bases). The CDR3 is 13 amino acids. Trimming removed 1 base at V and 5 bases at J, with 8 bases between. CDR1 is SGHDN, CDR2 FVKESK, per germline.

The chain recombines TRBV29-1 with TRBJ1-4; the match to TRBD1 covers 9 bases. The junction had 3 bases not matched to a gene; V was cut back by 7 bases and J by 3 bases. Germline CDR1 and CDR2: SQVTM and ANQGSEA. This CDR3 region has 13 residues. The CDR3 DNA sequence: TGCAGCGCACAGGGGGCGCCTAATGAAAAACTGTTTTTT. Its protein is CSAQGAPNEKLFF.

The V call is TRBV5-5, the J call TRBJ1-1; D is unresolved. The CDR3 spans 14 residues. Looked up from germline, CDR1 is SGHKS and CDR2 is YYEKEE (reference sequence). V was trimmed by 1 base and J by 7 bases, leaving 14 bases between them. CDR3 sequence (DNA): TGTGCCAGCAGCTTGCGGGAGTATTCGGGTGAAGCTTTCTTT. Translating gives CASSLREYSGEAFF.

CDR3 loop: CASSLVGAGVNTEAFF. Written as DNA, the CDR3 is TGTGCCAGCAGCTTAGTTGGGGCAGGGGTGAACACTGAAGCTTTCTTT. The chain links TRBV7-2 to TRBJ1-1; maybe TRBD1 (6 bases). Trimming shortened V by 1 base and J by 0 bases, and 12 bases separated the two germline ends. The germline gives CDR1 SGHTA, CDR2 FQGNSA. The CDR3 loop spans 16 amino acids.

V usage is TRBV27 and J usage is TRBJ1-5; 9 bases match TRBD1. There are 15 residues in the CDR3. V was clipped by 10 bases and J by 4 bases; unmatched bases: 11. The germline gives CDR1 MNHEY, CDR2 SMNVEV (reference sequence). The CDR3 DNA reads TGTGCCACTAGAGGAGTCGGGACAGGGAATCAGCCCCAGCATTTT. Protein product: CATRGVGTGNQPQHF.

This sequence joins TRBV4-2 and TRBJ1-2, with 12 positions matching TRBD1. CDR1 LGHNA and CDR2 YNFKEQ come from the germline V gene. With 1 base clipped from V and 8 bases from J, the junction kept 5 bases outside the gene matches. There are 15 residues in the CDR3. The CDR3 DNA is TGTGCCAGCAGCCAAGCGGGACAGGGGGCGCGGGGCTACACCTTC. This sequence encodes CASSQAGQGARGYTF.

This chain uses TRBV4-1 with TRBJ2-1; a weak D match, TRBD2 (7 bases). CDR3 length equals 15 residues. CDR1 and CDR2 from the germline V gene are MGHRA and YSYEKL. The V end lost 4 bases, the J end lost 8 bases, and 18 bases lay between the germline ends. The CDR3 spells CASSPAGGASDEQFF. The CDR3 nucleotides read TGCGCCAGCAGCCCTGCTGGGGGGGCTTCGGATGAGCAGTTCTTC.

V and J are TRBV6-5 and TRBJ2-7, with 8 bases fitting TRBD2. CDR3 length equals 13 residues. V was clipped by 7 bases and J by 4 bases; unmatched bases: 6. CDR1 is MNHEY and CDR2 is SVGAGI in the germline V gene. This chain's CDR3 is CASTLSGTYEQYF. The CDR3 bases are TGTGCCAGCACTCTTAGCGGGACTTACGAGCAGTACTTC.

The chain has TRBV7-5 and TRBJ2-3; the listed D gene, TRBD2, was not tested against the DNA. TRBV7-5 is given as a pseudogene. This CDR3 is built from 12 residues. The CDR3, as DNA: TGTGCCAGAAGCTTTGCTCCTCCCGGGATTTATTTT. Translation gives CARSFAPPGIYF.